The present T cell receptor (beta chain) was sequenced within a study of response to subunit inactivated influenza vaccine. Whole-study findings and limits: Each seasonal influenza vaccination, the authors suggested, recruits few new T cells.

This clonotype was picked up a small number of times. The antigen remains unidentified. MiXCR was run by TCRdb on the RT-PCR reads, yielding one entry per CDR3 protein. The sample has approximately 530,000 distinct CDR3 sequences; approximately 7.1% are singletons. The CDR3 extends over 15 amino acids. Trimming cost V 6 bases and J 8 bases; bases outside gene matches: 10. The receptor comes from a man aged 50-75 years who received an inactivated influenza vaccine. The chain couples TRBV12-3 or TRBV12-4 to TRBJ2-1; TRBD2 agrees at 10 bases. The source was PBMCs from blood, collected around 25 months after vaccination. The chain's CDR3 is CASSRSGRVLDEQFF. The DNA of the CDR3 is TGTGCCAGCAGCCGCAGCGGGAGGGTCCTAGATGAGCAGTTCTTC.